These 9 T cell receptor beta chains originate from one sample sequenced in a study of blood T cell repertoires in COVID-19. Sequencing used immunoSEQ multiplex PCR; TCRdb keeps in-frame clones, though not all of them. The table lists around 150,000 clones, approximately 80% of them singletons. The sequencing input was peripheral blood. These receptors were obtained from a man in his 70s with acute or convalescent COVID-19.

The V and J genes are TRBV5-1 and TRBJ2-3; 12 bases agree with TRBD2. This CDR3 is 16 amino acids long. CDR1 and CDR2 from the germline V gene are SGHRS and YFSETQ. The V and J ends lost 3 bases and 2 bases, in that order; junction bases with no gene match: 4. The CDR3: CASSSRLAGATDTQYF. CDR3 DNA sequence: TGCGCCAGCAGCTCGAGACTAGCGGGGGCCACAGATACGCAGTATTTT. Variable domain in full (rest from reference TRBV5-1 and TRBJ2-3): KAGVTQTPRYLIKTRGQQVTLSCSPISGHRSVSWYQQTPGQGLQFLFEYFSETQRNKGNFPGRFSGRQFSNSRSEMNVSTLELGDSALYLCASSSRLAGATDTQYFGPGTRLTVL.

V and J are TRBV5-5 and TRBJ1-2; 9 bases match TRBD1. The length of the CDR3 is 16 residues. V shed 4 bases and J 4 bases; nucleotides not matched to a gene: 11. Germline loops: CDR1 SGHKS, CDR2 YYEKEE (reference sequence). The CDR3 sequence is CASSQTGTGIGYGYTF. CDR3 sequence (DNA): TGTGCCAGCAGCCAAACCGGGACAGGGATAGGCTATGGCTACACCTTC.

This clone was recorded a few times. The CDR3 nucleotides read TGTGCCAGCAGCAGGGACGGGGGGACCGGGGAGCTGTTTTTT. This encodes CASSRDGGTGELFF. The genes are TRBV28 and TRBJ2-2; 7 positions agree with TRBD2. The germline CDR1 and CDR2 sequences are MDHEN and SYDVKM. V lost 6 bases, J lost 5 bases, and 6 bases stayed unmatched. The CDR3 has 14 amino acids.

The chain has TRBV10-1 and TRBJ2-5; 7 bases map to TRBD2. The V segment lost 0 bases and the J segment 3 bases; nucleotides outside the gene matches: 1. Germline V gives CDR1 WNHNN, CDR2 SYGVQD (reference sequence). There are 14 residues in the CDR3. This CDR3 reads CASSESSGKETQYF. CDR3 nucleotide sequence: TGCGCCAGCAGTGAGTCCAGCGGGAAAGAGACCCAGTACTTC.

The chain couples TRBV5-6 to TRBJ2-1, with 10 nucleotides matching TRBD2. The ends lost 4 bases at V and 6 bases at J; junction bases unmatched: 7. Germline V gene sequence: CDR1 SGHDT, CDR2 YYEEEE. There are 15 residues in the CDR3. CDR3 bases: TGTGCCAGCAGCCCATCATCTAGCGGGGGCAATGAGCAGTTCTTC. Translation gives CASSPSSSGGNEQFF.

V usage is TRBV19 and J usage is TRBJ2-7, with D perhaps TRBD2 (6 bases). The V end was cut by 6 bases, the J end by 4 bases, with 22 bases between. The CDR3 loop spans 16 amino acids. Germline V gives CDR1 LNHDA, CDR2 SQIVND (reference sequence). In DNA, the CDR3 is TGTGCCAGTAGCGACCCCCAGGAGGGATCCATATACGAGCAGTACTTC. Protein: CASSDPQEGSIYEQYF.

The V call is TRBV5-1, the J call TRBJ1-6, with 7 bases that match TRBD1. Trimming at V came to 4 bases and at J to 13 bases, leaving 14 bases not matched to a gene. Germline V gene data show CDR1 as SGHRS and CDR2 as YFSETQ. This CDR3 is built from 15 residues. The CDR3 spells CASSPGQEQSRPLHF. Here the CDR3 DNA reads TGCGCCAGCAGCCCTGGACAGGAACAATCTCGCCCCCTCCACTTT. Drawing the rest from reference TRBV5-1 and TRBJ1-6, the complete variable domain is KAGVTQTPRYLIKTRGQQVTLSCSPISGHRSVSWYQQTPGQGLQFLFEYFSETQRNKGNFPGRFSGRQFSNSRSEMNVSTLELGDSALYLCASSPGQEQSRPLHFGNGTRLTVT.

The CDR3 here is CASSYLGDGYTF. Here the CDR3 DNA reads TGTGCCAGCAGTTACTTAGGGGATGGCTACACCTTC. The rearrangement uses TRBV6-5 and TRBJ1-2; D might be TRBD1 (5 bases). CDR1 is MNHEY, CDR2 SVGAGI, per germline. The V gene lost 1 base and the J gene lost 6 bases, with 6 bases spanning the gap. The CDR3 has 12 amino acids.

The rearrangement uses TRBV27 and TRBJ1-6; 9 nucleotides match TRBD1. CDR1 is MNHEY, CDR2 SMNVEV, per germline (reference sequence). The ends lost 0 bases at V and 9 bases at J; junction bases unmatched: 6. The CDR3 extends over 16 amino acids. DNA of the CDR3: TGTGCCAGCAGTTTATCGGGGACAGGGTACCCTTCACCCCTCCACTTT. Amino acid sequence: CASSLSGTGYPSPLHF.